The clone carrying this T cell receptor beta chain was seen just once. The antigen is unknown. The CDR3 contains 12 residues. V was clipped by 3 bases and J by 8 bases, with 10 bases between them. The V gene's germline CDR1 is LNHDA and CDR2 SQIVND (reference sequence). Authors of the study amplified TCR beta CDR3 regions from RNA transcripts. When the TCR CDR3 underwent first-round RT-PCR, the HTBI primer set was used. TCRdb fed the multiplex PCR reads into MiXCR, producing one record per CDR3 protein. The table shows hundreds of thousands of distinct CDR3 sequences, with around a third occurring only once. These data belong to a study of T cells in Graves' hyperthyroidism and ophthalmopathy. General study findings and limits: The model foresaw ophthalmopathy a median about 6.5 months prior to onset.

Stable Graves' hyperthyroidism meant no ophthalmopathy progression within 18 months. Hyperthyroidism had been newly diagnosed in patients aged 18 to 65, and its duration was under 2 months. The receptor comes from a woman in her thirties or forties with Graves' hyperthyroidism. This chain connects TRBV19 to TRBJ1-2; TRBD1 might be the D (6 bases). The sample consisted of blood. The CDR3 sequence is CASSMQGRGYTF. DNA for the CDR3: TGTGCCAGTAGTATGCAGGGGAGGGGCTACACCTTC.